This T cell receptor (beta chain) was captured in a study of T cell repertoires in cytomegalovirus infection. About the research overall: TCR beta signatures that were public indicated CMV infection and matching HLA type.

The J segment lost 10 bases and the V segment lost 0 bases, leaving 6 bases of the junction unmatched. The germline CDR1 and CDR2 sequences are MNHNY and SVGAGI (reference sequence). The CDR3 length is 14 residues. On this clonotype itself: The antigen is not known.

MiXCR, applied by TCRdb to the reads, yields one record per CDR3 protein. The sample shows about 180,000 distinct CDR3 sequences, about a fifth of them seen only once. The origin of this receptor is a human donor in good health (CMV status not recorded). Some clones in this sample may be carry-over from other donors' samples. Sequencing used CD8+ T cells from cultured PBMCs, obtained from culture after CMV antigen stimulation. This chain connects TRBV6-6 to TRBJ1-2; TRBD1 agrees at 9 bases. The CDR3 nucleotides are TGTGCCAGCAGTTACTCTAAGGGACAGGGCCCCTACACCTTC. Translated, it gives CASSYSKGQGPYTF.